The 7 T cell receptor beta chains reported below all come from one sample, sequenced in a study of shared clonotypes between healthy human individuals. Profiled with immunoSEQ multiplex PCR; TCRdb holds only in-frame clones, not every one. The sample records over a million clones, roughly 80% being singletons. The material sequenced was memory CD4+ T cells sorted from blood. Documented subset: CD45RA-negative fraction. The origin of the receptors is a man aged 18 to 29 in good health.

The genes are TRBV6-1 and TRBJ1-6; no firm D call. V gave up 2 bases and J gave up 10 bases, with 3 bases separating them. The CDR3 runs 11 residues. Germline V CDR1 and CDR2: MNHNS, SASEGT. CDR3 in DNA: TGTGCCAGCAGTGAACGGTCACCCCTCCACTTT. Encoded protein: CASSERSPLHF.

The genes are TRBV28 and TRBJ2-5; 8 bases are shared with TRBD1. CDR3 length: 14 residues. CDR1 and CDR2 from the germline V gene are MDHEN and SYDVKM. V dropped 3 bases and J dropped 4; count of bases not matched to a gene: 4. CDR3: CASSLLTGGETQYF. Written as DNA, the CDR3 is TGTGCCAGCAGTTTGCTAACAGGGGGAGAGACCCAGTACTTC.

This sequence joins TRBV13 and TRBJ1-2; D is ambiguous. Trimming stripped 2 bases from V and 4 bases from J, with 14 bases between. This CDR3 contains 15 residues. Germline V gene sequence: CDR1 PRHDT, CDR2 FYEKMQ (reference sequence). The CDR3 DNA sequence: TGTGCCAGCAGCTTACAAGGGTGGGTCGGCTATGGCTACACCTTC. It translates to CASSLQGWVGYGYTF.

The chain has TRBV9 and TRBJ2-5; 10 nucleotides align to TRBD1. The J segment lost 6 bases and the V segment lost 4 bases, leaving 9 bases of the junction unmatched. In germline, CDR1 is SGDLS, CDR2 YYNGEE. CDR3 length equals 15 residues. The CDR3 here is CASSKTTGGSKTQYF. As DNA, the CDR3 is TGTGCCAGCAGCAAAACGACAGGGGGCTCGAAGACCCAGTACTTC.

This clone has a count of ten or more. Additional DNA sequences in this sample encode the identical CDR3. V gene TRBV5-1 combines with J gene TRBJ1-1; TRBD1 is a possible D gene (6 bases). Trimming shortened V by 4 bases and J by 1 base, and 11 bases separated the two germline ends. The germline V gene has CDR1 SGHRS and CDR2 YFSETQ. The CDR3 is made up of 14 amino acids. CDR3 protein: CASSPTTGNTEAFF. The CDR3 coding sequence is TGCGCCAGCAGCCCAACGACAGGGAACACTGAAGCTTTCTTT. Based on the CDR3 plus reference TRBV5-1 and TRBJ1-1, the full variable domain is KAGVTQTPRYLIKTRGQQVTLSCSPISGHRSVSWYQQTPGQGLQFLFEYFSETQRNKGNFPGRFSGRQFSNSRSEMNVSTLELGDSALYLCASSPTTGNTEAFFGQGTRLTVV.

The chain uses TRBV2 and TRBJ2-7; 7 bases match TRBD1. The germline CDR1 and CDR2 sequences are SNHLY and FYNNEI. V lost 6 bases, J lost 5 bases, and 13 bases stayed unmatched. The CDR3 covers 15 residues. Written as DNA, the CDR3 is TGTGCCAGCAGAGCCGCACGGACAGGTGGGGACGAGCAGTACTTC. Translated: CASRAARTGGDEQYF.

Details on this clone: It may be a read error: a sequence one base away is much more abundant. This specimen includes other DNA sequences encoding the same CDR3. CDR3 in amino acids: CASSRQGNYGYTF. The CDR3 region has the DNA TGTGCCAGCAGTCGGCAGGGGAACTATGGCTACACCTTC. The V call is TRBV27, the J call TRBJ1-2; possible D gene TRBD1, 6 bases. In germline, CDR1 is MNHEY, CDR2 SMNVEV (reference sequence). This CDR3 region has 13 residues. Trimming took 5 bases from V and 2 from J, leaving 9 bases between them.